The source of this T cell receptor beta chain is a study of T-cell reconstitution after alpha-beta-depleted transplantation in children. Findings of the study overall: From surviving recipient T cells and thymic progenitors came the high day-60 TCRbeta diversity observed in some patients. Newly generated T cells supplied most T-cell counts and diversity one year post-transplant. About two months after transplant, alpha-beta T cells reportedly came from several hundred expanded graft clones.

This CDR3 is 19 amino acids long. Germline CDR1 reads LGHDT; CDR2 reads YNNKEL (reference sequence). V was clipped by 1 base and J by 5 bases; unmatched bases: 12. Points on this clonotype: Its antigen is still unknown.

Unique molecular identifiers were incorporated into the prepared TCRbeta library. MiXCR, run by TCRdb on the PCR reads, gives a single entry per CDR3 protein. The profile shows about 400,000 distinct CDR3 sequences, roughly 15% of them singletons. The J gene is TRBJ2-2, the V gene TRBV3-1; 11 bases are a match to TRBD2. The source of this sequence is a boy in the first two years of life who had a stem cell transplant for Wiskott-Aldrich syndrome, so the T cells may come from the graft donor. The sequencing used PBMCs, mostly from graft donor cells, collected 360 days after TCRalphabeta/CD19-depleted stem cell transplant. CDR3 sequence: CASSQVTSGGPPRTGELFF. CDR3 bases: TGTGCCAGCAGCCAAGTCACTAGCGGGGGCCCCCCAAGGACCGGGGAGCTGTTTTTT.